The T cell receptor (beta chain) under discussion was sequenced for a study of T-cell reconstitution after alpha-beta-depleted transplantation in children. As it was prepared, the TCRbeta library received unique molecular identifiers. TCRdb redid the calling of the PCR reads with MiXCR, one entry per CDR3 protein. The table records about 400,000 distinct CDR3 sequences, around 21% of them present only once. Between the trimmed V and J ends, which lost 0 bases and 9 bases, there was a span of 12 bases. The CDR3 is 13 amino acids. From germline, CDR1 is MGHRA and CDR2 YSYEKL. The chain links TRBV4-1 to TRBJ2-7; tentatively, D is TRBD1 (6 bases). The source of this sequence is a human donor who donated a stem cell graft to a child with acute myeloid leukemia. The sequencing here drew on PBMCs from the stem cell graft donor, taken from the stem cell graft. The CDR3 DNA sequence: TGCGCCAGCAGCCAAGAAACGCAGGGGAGGCAGTACTTC. This codes for CASSQETQGRQYF.